The 31 T cell receptor beta chains presented below share a single source sample, sequenced in a study of T cells after yellow fever vaccination. TCRdb passed the 5' RACE reads through MiXCR, listing each CDR3 protein once. The sample carries some 400,000 distinct CDR3 sequences, approximately 18% recorded once. Sample: PBMCs, taken before the yellow fever booster vaccination. The receptors derive from a man between 18 and 35 years old who received the YFV17D yellow fever vaccine.

V and J are TRBV5-3 and TRBJ2-7; D is unclear. TRBV5-3 is reported as an ORF; its role is uncertain. This CDR3 spans 13 amino acids. V was clipped by 3 bases and J by 2 bases, with 9 bases between them. CDR3 nucleotides: TGTGCCAGAAGCTGGCAGGAAGCCTACGAGCAGTACGTC. Translated: CARSWQEAYEQYV.

This clonotype came up a few times. This rearrangement joins TRBV29-1 to TRBJ2-2, with TRBD2 identical over 13 bases. The CDR3 covers 16 residues. V lost 6 bases and J lost 7; bases outside the gene matches: 11. In germline, CDR1 is SQVTM, CDR2 ANQGSEA. DNA of the CDR3: TGCAGCGTCTCCGGACTAGCGGGGGAGGCGGTCGGGGAGCTGTTTTTT. Protein product: CSVSGLAGEAVGELFF.

The genes are TRBV4-1 and TRBJ2-7; D perhaps matches TRBD2 (6 bases). Germline values: CDR1 MGHRA, CDR2 YSYEKL. V lost 1 base and J lost 4, with 14 bases in between. The CDR3 length is 15 residues. CDR3 residues: CASSQAAGSGYEQYV. As DNA, the CDR3 is TGCGCCAGCAGCCAAGCGGCGGGGTCCGGATACGAGCAGTACGTC.

The chain has TRBV12-2 and TRBJ2-7. TRBV12-2 is a pseudogene segment. The CDR3 is made up of 14 amino acids. DNA for the CDR3: TGTGCAAGTCGCTTAGGTAGAGAGGACTACGAGCAGTACGTC. This translates into CASRLGREDYEQYV.

This clonotype was counted a few times. CDR3 sequence reads: CSAREATEDSSYFYGYTF. In DNA form, the CDR3 reads TGCAGTGCTAGAGAGGCGACGGAGGACAGCAGTTACTTCTATGGCTACACCTTC. The chain recombines TRBV20-1 with TRBJ1-2, with a tentative D call TRBD1 (6 bases). Germline CDR1 and CDR2: DFQATT and SNEGSKA (reference sequence). V was shortened by 0 bases and J by 4 bases, with 24 bases between the two germline ends. The CDR3 length is 18 residues.

In this sample, this clonotype turned up a few times. The rearrangement joins TRBV7-9 to TRBJ2-7, with 8 bases identical to TRBD2. The junction had 15 bases not matched to a gene; V was cut back by 5 bases and J by 6 bases. Germline V CDR1 and CDR2: SEHNR, FQNEAQ (reference sequence). The CDR3 contains 16 residues. CDR3 region: CASSAPLTGTSAEQYF. CDR3 sequence (DNA): TGTGCCAGCAGCGCCCCGCTAACCGGGACTAGTGCCGAGCAGTACTTC.

This chain links TRBV6-2 or TRBV6-3 with TRBJ2-1, with 13 bases matching TRBD2. After removal of 4 bases from V and 7 bases from J, the junction contained 7 bases not matched to a gene. The CDR3 has 16 amino acids. Germline V lookup: CDR1 MNHEY, CDR2 SVGEGT. CDR3 DNA: TGTGCCAGCAGTTCCGCAGGGACTAGCGGGAAAAATGAGCAGTTCTTC. Encoded protein: CASSSAGTSGKNEQFF.

J is TRBJ2-2 and V is TRBV4-2; D might be TRBD2 (5 bases). Germline V CDR1 and CDR2: LGHNA, YNFKEQ. The CDR3 runs 16 residues. Trimming removed 1 base at V and 3 bases at J, with 12 bases between. The CDR3 DNA reads as TGTGCCAGCAGCCAAGGACTAACAGCGTACACCGGGGAGCTGTTTTTT. This codes for CASSQGLTAYTGELFF.

This clonotype occurred many times. The chain combines TRBV7-2 with TRBJ1-2; TRBD1 matches 10 bases. The CDR3 is 13 amino acids. Germline CDR1 is SGHTA and CDR2 is FQGNSA. The V gene end was trimmed by 5 bases and the J gene end by 5 bases; junction bases not matched to a gene: 2. CDR3 protein: CASSPGQGYGYTF. The DNA of the CDR3 is TGTGCCAGCAGCCCGGGACAGGGGTATGGCTACACCTTC.

This chain joins TRBV15 and TRBJ2-3; D unclear. Germline V gives CDR1 LNHNV, CDR2 YYDKDF (reference sequence). Trimming pared 0 bases from V and 2 bases from J, leaving 9 bases between. This CDR3 has 15 residues. DNA for the CDR3: TGTGCCACCAGCAGAGATCTAACGATCACAGATACGCAGTATTTT. Encoded protein: CATSRDLTITDTQYF.

This clonotype was observed a few times. The chain has TRBV20-1 and TRBJ1-4, with D possibly TRBD1 on 5 matching bases. V was pared by 3 bases and J by 8 bases, with 16 bases between. The CDR3 spans 14 residues. The germline V gene encodes CDR1 DFQATT and CDR2 SNEGSKA (reference sequence). CDR3 nucleotides: TGCAGTGCTAGGTCCTTCACCAAGGGGGAAAAACTGTTTTTT. Translation: CSARSFTKGEKLFF.

This clonotype was seen a few times. This chain connects TRBV6-5 to TRBJ1-5; 11 bases line up with TRBD1. V dropped 6 bases and J dropped 2; count of bases not matched to a gene: 15. CDR1 and CDR2 (germline): MNHEY, SVGAGI. This CDR3 is built from 19 residues. DNA for the CDR3: TGTGCCAGCAGCCACGACCCCCCCGGGACAGGGGGTGGCAATCAGCCCCAGCATTTT. Its protein is CASSHDPPGTGGGNQPQHF.

This clonotype was counted a few times. The chain employs TRBV20-1 and TRBJ2-7; D possibly matches TRBD1 or TRBD2 (6 bases each). In germline, CDR1 is DFQATT, CDR2 SNEGSKA (reference sequence). V lost 5 bases, J lost 5 bases, and 16 bases lay in between. The CDR3 totals 13 residues. CDR3: CSAHPGGHDEQYV. In nucleotides, the CDR3 is TGCAGTGCTCACCCCGGGGGCCATGACGAGCAGTACGTC.

This clonotype was picked up many times. The V and J genes are TRBV7-3 and TRBJ2-3; D remains ambiguous. Trimming pared 4 bases from V and 5 bases from J, leaving 19 bases between. Germline V gives CDR1 SGHTA, CDR2 FQGTGA. There are 16 residues in the CDR3. The CDR3 nucleotides are TGTGCCAGCAGCTCCCTGGTAGGAAGGGTAGTAGATACGCAGTATTTT. It is translated as CASSSLVGRVVDTQYF.

This clonotype came up a few times. The genes are TRBV9 and TRBJ2-2; the match to TRBD2 covers 13 bases. J gave up 3 bases and V 3 bases, and 2 bases lay outside the gene matches. Germline lookup yields CDR1 SGDLS and CDR2 YYNGEE. The CDR3 extends over 16 amino acids. The CDR3 region is CASSATSGGHTGELFF. The DNA of the CDR3 is TGTGCCAGCAGCGCGACTAGCGGGGGGCACACCGGGGAGCTGTTTTTT.

The rearrangement uses TRBV7-2 and TRBJ2-3; D possibly uses TRBD1 or TRBD2 (6 bases each). Trimming took 2 bases from V and 2 from J, leaving 14 bases between them. Germline values: CDR1 SGHTA, CDR2 FQGNSA. The CDR3 runs 16 residues. The CDR3 spells CASSLRGAPSTDTQYF. The CDR3 DNA is TGTGCCAGCAGCTTAAGGGGGGCCCCTTCCACAGATACGCAGTATTTT. The full variable domain, in which reference TRBV7-2 and TRBJ2-3 provide the parts outside the CDR3, is GAGVSQSPSNKVTEKGKDVELRCDPISGHTALYWYRQSLGQGLEFLIYFQGNSAPDKSGLPSDRFSAERTGGSVSTLTIQRTQQEDSAVYLCASSLRGAPSTDTQYFGPGTRLTVL.

This clonotype occurred a few times. This rearrangement joins TRBV20-1 to TRBJ1-2, with D unresolved. CDR1 and CDR2 (germline): DFQATT, SNEGSKA (reference sequence). The CDR3 has 12 residues. The ends were cut back, 0 bases at V and 6 bases at J, with 8 bases in the middle. Here the CDR3 reads CSARDRQDGYTF. In nucleotides, the CDR3 is TGCAGTGCTAGAGATCGGCAGGATGGCTACACCTTC.

The CDR3: CASSTHRVDIQYF. Here the CDR3 DNA reads TGTGCCAGTAGTACCCACAGGGTCGACATTCAGTACTTC. The chain uses TRBV19 and TRBJ2-4; D may be TRBD1 (6 bases). Per germline, CDR1 LNHDA and CDR2 SQIVND (reference sequence). Trimming cost V 4 bases and J 8 bases, with 12 bases left between them. This CDR3 has 13 residues.

The V call is TRBV24-1, the J call TRBJ2-1; D is uncertain. This CDR3 is built from 14 residues. V was shortened by 9 bases and J by 8 bases, with 19 bases between the two germline ends. Germline V gives CDR1 KGHDR, CDR2 SFDVKD. CDR3 amino acids: CATGQAAALDEQFF. The CDR3 DNA is TGTGCCACCGGCCAAGCAGCCGCCTTGGATGAGCAGTTCTTC.

CDR3 in amino acids: CATSREGRQGGKLFF. CDR3 DNA sequence: TGTGCCACCAGCAGAGAGGGGAGGCAGGGAGGAAAACTGTTTTTT. V gene TRBV15 combines with J gene TRBJ1-4; D is possibly TRBD1 (5 bases). The germline V gene encodes CDR1 LNHNV and CDR2 YYDKDF (reference sequence). The V gene lost 0 bases and the J gene lost 10 bases, with 15 bases spanning the gap. CDR3 length: 15 residues.

There are a few counts of this clonotype. The rearrangement joins TRBV29-1 to TRBJ1-2, with 9 bases matching TRBD1. CDR3 length: 15 residues. V was clipped by 7 bases and J by 4 bases; unmatched bases: 13. Germline V gene data show CDR1 as SQVTM and CDR2 as ANQGSEA. The CDR3 nucleotides are TGCAGCGGTGGTCCGACGGGGACAGGGCTCTATGGCTACACCTTC. It specifies CSGGPTGTGLYGYTF.

The sample holds a few counts of this clonotype. The V gene is TRBV20-1, the J gene TRBJ2-3; 11 bases fit TRBD2. The CDR3 runs 18 residues. Trimming removed 5 bases from V and 4 bases from J; junction bases left unmatched: 17. Germline-derived CDR1 and CDR2 are DFQATT and SNEGSKA (reference sequence). In DNA, the CDR3 is TGCAGTGCTCCCCCTCCCTTTCGACTAGCGGGGTTCTCAGATACGCAGTATTTT. Translation: CSAPPPFRLAGFSDTQYF.

The chain has TRBV6-1 and TRBJ1-1; 7 bases are shared with TRBD1. Unmatched junction bases numbered 9, after V lost 7 bases and J lost 4 bases. Germline CDR1 MNHNS, CDR2 SASEGT. The CDR3 runs to 14 residues. This CDR3 reads CASNRDSPITEAFF. For the CDR3, the DNA is TGTGCCAGCAACCGGGACAGCCCCATCACTGAAGCTTTCTTT.

This clonotype was counted only a few times. The gene calls are TRBV5-1 and TRBJ2-1, with 9 bases fitting TRBD1. This CDR3 region has 15 residues. The V gene's germline CDR1 is SGHRS and CDR2 YFSETQ. J lost 3 bases, V lost 6 bases, and 7 bases had no gene match. The chain's CDR3 is CASTSGTGLYNEQFF. As DNA, the CDR3 is TGCGCCAGCACTTCCGGGACAGGGCTCTACAATGAGCAGTTCTTC.

V is TRBV5-6 and J is TRBJ1-1; no definite D call. The V end was cut by 7 bases, the J end by 3 bases, with 13 bases between. Germline loops: CDR1 SGHDT, CDR2 YYEEEE. CDR3 length: 13 amino acids. The CDR3 here is CASYLGPHTEAFF. Written as DNA, the CDR3 is TGTGCCAGCTACCTAGGGCCTCACACTGAAGCTTTCTTT.

In its sample, this clonotype was seen a few times. V and J are TRBV20-1 and TRBJ2-7, with D possibly TRBD2 on 6 matching bases. Germline loops: CDR1 DFQATT, CDR2 SNEGSKA (reference sequence). Trimming left V 6 bases short and J 3 bases short, with 15 bases between. The CDR3 has 13 amino acids. The CDR3 DNA is TGCAGTGCGACGGGACTCCGGGGCTACGAGCAGTACTTC. Its translation is CSATGLRGYEQYF.

This clonotype occurred a few times. The genes are TRBV27 and TRBJ1-1; no clear D gene. V was clipped by 6 bases and J by 5 bases, with 22 bases between them. The germline V gene has CDR1 MNHEY and CDR2 SMNVEV (reference sequence). CDR3 length: 16 amino acids. The CDR3 region is CASSFIWMAGGTEAFF. DNA of the CDR3: TGTGCCAGCAGCTTTATCTGGATGGCCGGAGGGACTGAAGCTTTCTTT.

This clonotype has a handful of counts. This chain connects TRBV14 to TRBJ2-7, with D perhaps TRBD1 (6 bases). The CDR3 covers 14 residues. The germline V and J ends were trimmed by 1 base and 4 bases, with 11 bases remaining between them. CDR1 is SGHDN and CDR2 is FVKESK in the germline V gene. The CDR3 DNA reads as TGTGCCAGCAGCCAAGCAGGGGATGGGTACGAGCAGTACGTC. This codes for CASSQAGDGYEQYV.

This clonotype came up a few times. The chain uses TRBV18 and TRBJ2-1, with 8 positions matching TRBD1. Germline lookup yields CDR1 KGHSH and CDR2 LQKENI. V gave up 3 bases and J gave up 9 bases; unmatched junction bases: 7. This CDR3 is built from 14 residues. The CDR3 sequence is CASSPSAGGSEQFF. Here the CDR3 DNA reads TGTGCCAGCTCACCTTCCGCAGGGGGCAGTGAGCAGTTCTTC.

The rearrangement links TRBV20-1 to TRBJ1-2; 7 bases align to TRBD1. The CDR3 length is 16 residues. Trimming removed 6 bases from V and 4 bases from J; junction bases left unmatched: 17. The germline V gene encodes CDR1 DFQATT and CDR2 SNEGSKA (reference sequence). The DNA of the CDR3 is TGCAGTGCGCACAGGGGAAGTTATGGTTCACGCTATGGCTACACCTTC. This encodes CSAHRGSYGSRYGYTF.

The J gene is TRBJ2-7, the V gene TRBV6-1; D remains ambiguous. The V gene's germline CDR1 is MNHNS and CDR2 SASEGT. Trimming left V 7 bases short and J 0 bases short, with 7 bases between. The CDR3 loop spans 12 amino acids. CDR3 region: CASTSFSYEQYF. CDR3 sequence (DNA): TGTGCCAGCACCTCCTTCTCCTACGAGCAGTACTTC.